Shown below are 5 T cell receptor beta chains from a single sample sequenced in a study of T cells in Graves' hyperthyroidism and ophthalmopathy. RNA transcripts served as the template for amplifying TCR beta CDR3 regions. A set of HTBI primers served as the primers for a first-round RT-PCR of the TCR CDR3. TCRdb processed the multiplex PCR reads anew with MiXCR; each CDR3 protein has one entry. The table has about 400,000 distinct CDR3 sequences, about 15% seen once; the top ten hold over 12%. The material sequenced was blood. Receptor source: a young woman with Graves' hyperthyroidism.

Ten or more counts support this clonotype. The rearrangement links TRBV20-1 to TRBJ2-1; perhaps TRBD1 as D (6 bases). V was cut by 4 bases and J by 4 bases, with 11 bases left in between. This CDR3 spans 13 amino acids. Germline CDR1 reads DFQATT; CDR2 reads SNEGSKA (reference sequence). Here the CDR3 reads CSAKGTTYNEQFF. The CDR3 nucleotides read TGCAGTGCTAAAGGGACAACTTACAATGAGCAGTTCTTC.

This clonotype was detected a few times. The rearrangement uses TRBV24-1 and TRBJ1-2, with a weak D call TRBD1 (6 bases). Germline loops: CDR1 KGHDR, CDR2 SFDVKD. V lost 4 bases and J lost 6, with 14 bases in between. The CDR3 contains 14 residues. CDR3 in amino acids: CATSDLTGGHGYTF. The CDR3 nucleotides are TGTGCCACCAGTGACCTGACAGGTGGGCATGGCTACACCTTC.

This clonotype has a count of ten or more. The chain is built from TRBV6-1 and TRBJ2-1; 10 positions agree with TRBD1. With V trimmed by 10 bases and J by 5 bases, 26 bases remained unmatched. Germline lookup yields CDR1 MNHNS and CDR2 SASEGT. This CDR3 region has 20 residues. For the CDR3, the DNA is TGTGCCACCAACCGTATAATTGGGACAGGGGACCTCGGAGGCAACAATGAGCAGTTCTTC. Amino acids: CATNRIIGTGDLGGNNEQFF.

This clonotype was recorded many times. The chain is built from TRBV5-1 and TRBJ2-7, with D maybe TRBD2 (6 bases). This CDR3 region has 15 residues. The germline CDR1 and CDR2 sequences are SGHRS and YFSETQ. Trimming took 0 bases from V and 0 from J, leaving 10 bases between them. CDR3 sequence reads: CASSLDGGDSYEQYF. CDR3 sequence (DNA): TGCGCCAGCAGCTTGGACGGCGGGGACTCCTACGAGCAGTACTTC. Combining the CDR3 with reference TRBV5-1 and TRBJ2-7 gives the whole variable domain KAGVTQTPRYLIKTRGQQVTLSCSPISGHRSVSWYQQTPGQGLQFLFEYFSETQRNKGNFPGRFSGRQFSNSRSEMNVSTLELGDSALYLCASSLDGGDSYEQYFGPGTRLTVT.

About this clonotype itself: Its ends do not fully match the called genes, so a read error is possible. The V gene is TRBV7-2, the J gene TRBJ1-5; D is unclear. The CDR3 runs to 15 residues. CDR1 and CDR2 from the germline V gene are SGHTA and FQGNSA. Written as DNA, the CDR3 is TGTGTCAGCAGCTCGCCTGGAGGGTACAATCAGCTCCAGCATTTT. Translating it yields CVSSSPGGYNQLQHF.